This record looks at one T cell receptor (beta chain) sequence and its context. Its target is not known. Mismatch with germline at one junction end may stem from a read error. This specimen belongs to a study of CD8 T cells in Susac syndrome. Whole-study findings and limits: It was acknowledged in the study that its TCR sequencing and HLA analysis involved a relatively small number of individuals.

Reverse transcription used about 0.5 to 1 ug RNA and random hexamers. By means of immunoSEQ multiplex PCR, TCR beta CDR3 spanning 54 Vbeta and 13 Jbeta underwent amplification. Each CDR3 protein is one row after TCRdb ran MiXCR on the immunoSEQ multiplex PCR reads. The sample comprises 300,000 or so distinct CDR3 sequences, approximately 90% of which are singletons, and about 0.07% rests with the top ten. The germline V gene encodes CDR1 SSHAT and CDR2 FNYEAQ (reference sequence). The CDR3 contains 13 residues. Sequencing targeted TCR beta in blood CD8+ and CD4+ T cells. Both CD4+ and CD8+ T cells were negatively isolated, and TEMRA cells underwent FACS enrichment.

This chain joins TRBV7-7 and TRBJ2-2, with a possible D match to TRBD1 (5 bases). This TCR was recovered from a human donor with multiple sclerosis. The specimen was CD4+ T cells from PBMCs. The CDR3 sequence is CASSSRETGELFF. Here the CDR3 DNA reads TGTGCTAGCAGCTCCAGGGAAACCGGGGAGCTGTTTTTT.